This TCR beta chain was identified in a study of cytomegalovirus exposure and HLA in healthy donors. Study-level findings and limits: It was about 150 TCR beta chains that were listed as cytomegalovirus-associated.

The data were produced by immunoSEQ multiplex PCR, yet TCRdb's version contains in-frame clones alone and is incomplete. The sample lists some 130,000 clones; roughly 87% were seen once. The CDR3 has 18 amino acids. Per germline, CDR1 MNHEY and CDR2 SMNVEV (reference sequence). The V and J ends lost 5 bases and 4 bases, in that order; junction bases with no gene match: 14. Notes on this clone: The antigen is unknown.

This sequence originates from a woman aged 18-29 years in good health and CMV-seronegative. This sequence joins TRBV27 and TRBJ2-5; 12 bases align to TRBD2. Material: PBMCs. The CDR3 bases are TGTGCCAGCAGTGGCACCCACGGTCTAGCGGGGGGGCCAGAGACCCAGTACTTC. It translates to CASSGTHGLAGGPETQYF.